The clone carrying this T cell receptor (beta chain) occurred a few times. Antigen specificity is unknown. Germline and junction disagree at one end, which may indicate a read error. This sample is part of a study of blood T cells in healthy people across ages. In the study overall: The capture of about one barcoded beta molecule per two T cells was achieved by template switching. Study findings and constraints: Versus aged donors, long-lived donors had higher diversity and more naive CD4+ cells. Correlation between TCR beta diversity and naive T cell percentage was strong.

Per-sample PBMC isolation yielded at least 7 million cells. A sample-barcoded 5' primer and a J-beta primer mix were used in a second PCR of roughly 7 to 11 cycles. Each CDR3 protein is one row after TCRdb ran MiXCR on the 5' RACE reads. The sample shows 1.8 million or so distinct CDR3 sequences, about 39% of them seen only once. CDR3 length: 12 amino acids. The V gene's germline CDR1 is DFQATT and CDR2 SNEGSKA (reference sequence). This clonotype was obtained from a human donor in good health. Sequenced: blood. The rearrangement joins TRBV20-1 to TRBJ2-7; TRBD1 might be the D (5 bases). CDR3 nucleotide sequence: TGCGGTGCTAGAGTTGGCAGGGACGAGCAGTACTTC. Its translation is CGARVGRDEQYF.